This T cell receptor beta chain was obtained from a study of blood T cell repertoires in COVID-19. Study in general: PBMCs, B-cell-depleted T cells, or T cells were the source of the cDNA or gDNA that made up the material.

Authors' methods: Cell counts per sample came from amplifying reference gene primers. Here immunoSEQ multiplex PCR was the method, and the copy in TCRdb shows in-frame clones only, minus some. The V and J calls and clone size are taken from that table; D and trimming were inferred from the DNA. Of a few hundred thousand clones listed, over 75% are singletons. Enrollees, roughly 18 to 95 years old, lived in about two dozen US areas. The V end lost 7 bases, the J end lost 7 bases, and 11 bases lay between the germline ends. The CDR3 has 13 amino acids. Germline V gene lookup returns CDR1 SNHLY and CDR2 FYNNEI. This clone has only one observation.

Sequences were obtained from PBMCs or T cells enriched from blood (not recorded which). V gene TRBV2 combines with J gene TRBJ1-6; D is possibly TRBD1 (6 bases). The TCR was taken from a man younger than 35 who had recovered from COVID-19. The CDR3 nucleotides are TGTGCCAGCAACAGGGAAAACAATTCACCCCTCCACTTT. Translation gives CASNRENNSPLHF.